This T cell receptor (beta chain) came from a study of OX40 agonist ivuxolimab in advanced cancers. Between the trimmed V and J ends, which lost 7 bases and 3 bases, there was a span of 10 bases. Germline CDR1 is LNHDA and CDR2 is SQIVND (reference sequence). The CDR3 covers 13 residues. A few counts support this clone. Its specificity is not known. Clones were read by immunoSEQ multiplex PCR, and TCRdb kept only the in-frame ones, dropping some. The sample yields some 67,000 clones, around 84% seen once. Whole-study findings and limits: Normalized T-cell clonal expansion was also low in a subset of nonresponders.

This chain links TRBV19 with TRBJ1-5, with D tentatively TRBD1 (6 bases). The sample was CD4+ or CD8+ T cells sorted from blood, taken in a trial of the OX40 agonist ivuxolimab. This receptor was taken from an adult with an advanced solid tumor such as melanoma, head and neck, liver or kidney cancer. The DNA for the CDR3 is TGTGCCAGTATCGGACAGCCCAATCAGCCCCAGCATTTT. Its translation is CASIGQPNQPQHF. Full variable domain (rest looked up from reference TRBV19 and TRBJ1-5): DGGITQSPKYLFRKEGQNVTLSCEQNLNHDAMYWYRQDPGQGLRLIYYSQIVNDFQKGDIAEGYSVSREKKESFPLTVTSAQKNPTAFYLCASIGQPNQPQHFGDGTRLSIL.